Included here is one T cell receptor beta chain sequence, with context. The antigen is not known. Oncomine TCR Beta short-read sequencing was applied to DNA from cultured CD4+ T cells. TCRdb analysed the PCR reads with MiXCR anew, one entry per CDR3 protein. The data hold approximately 3,200 distinct CDR3 sequences, with approximately 80% observed a single time. These data belong to a study of vaccination and CD4 T cells after COVID-19. About the research overall: Post-vaccine specimens were obtained a median roughly 70 days after dose two (range 14 to 241).

Findings and limits, study-wide: Investigators enrolled relatively few convalescent patients and included no early post-infection timepoints.

The treatment was: roughly 10-day PBMC culture with coronavirus spike peptide pools or control peptides (ViraFEST assay). Antigen-specific T cell expansion with peptide pools preceded TCR sequencing in the ViraFEST approach. Once cultured 10 days, CD4+ T cells underwent isolation by negative selection. This TCR was sampled from a human donor who had recovered from COVID-19. The sequencing sample was made of CD4+ T cells from blood, cultured in vitro.

CDR3 amino acids: CASSPRLTGEKNGYTF. CDR3 DNA sequence: TGTGCCAGCAGTCCCCGCCTCACAGGGGAGAAGAACGGCTACACCTTC. V and J are TRBV6-2 or TRBV6-3 and TRBJ1-2; 7 bases match TRBD1. V lost 5 bases to trimming and J lost 8 bases; unmatched junction nucleotides: 17. Looked up from germline, CDR1 is MNHEY and CDR2 is SVGEGT. The CDR3 is 16 residues long.